A selection of T cell receptor beta chains follows, all from one sample in a study of siplizumab effects on memory and regulatory T cells. Some clones are missing from TCRdb's copy, which holds only in-frame ones; the method was immunoSEQ multiplex PCR. The sample carries under 100,000 clones, just under 95% recorded once. The sequenced material came from non-Treg CD4+ T cells sorted from blood. These receptors originate from a human donor in good health. Each CDR3 is given with its conserved first and last residue. Fields, in order: J gene, clone size, V gene, CDR3 protein. A clone size is listed for some rows: how often the clone was seen (once, few, many), or a class if it is expanded.

TRBJ2-1 | - | TRBV5-6 | CASSNSGLTHNEQFF
TRBJ2-5 | - | TRBV7-9 | CASSLGGNQETQYF
TRBJ2-1 | few | TRBV6-1 | CASSDSVLRGYNEQFF
TRBJ1-5 | - | TRBV30 | CAWSDRGQPQHF
TRBJ1-2 | - | TRBV7-8 | CASSLVKRQPAYGYTF
TRBJ2-1 | - | TRBV28 | CASSPLFLAGVNNEQFF
TRBJ1-1 | - | TRBV19 | CASRNIGTARIEAFF
TRBJ2-3 | once | TRBV14 | CASSLPRPTRQYF
TRBJ2-7 | - | TRBV4-1 | CASSQDAGSLGGRDHF
TRBJ1-4 | - | TRBV28 | CAALGWPDGKLFF
TRBJ2-5 | - | TRBV18 | CASSTLGETQYF
TRBJ2-1 | once | TRBV19 | CASRSERGVARYNEQFF
TRBJ2-7 | - | TRBV28 | CASSRQKPYEQYF
TRBJ2-2 | - | TRBV19 | CASGMRLRDSGELFF
TRBJ2-5 | - | TRBV4-1 | CASSQVWAGGVSETQYF
TRBJ1-5 | few | TRBV10-2 | CASSELSLPQHF
TRBJ2-2 | many | TRBV7-3 | CASSLAVNTGELFF
TRBJ2-7 | - | TRBV18 | CASSPITAIKTYEQYF
TRBJ2-2 | - | TRBV19 | CASITSESRTGELFF
TRBJ2-7 | - | TRBV6-1 | CASSEATGSLYEQYF
TRBJ2-6 | - | TRBV2 | CASRRVTGANVLTF
TRBJ1-1 | - | TRBV20-1 | CSARPQIEAFF
TRBJ2-2 | - | TRBV27 | CASRKTGTTGELFF
TRBJ2-7 | - | TRBV18 | CASSPSQGEQYF
TRBJ2-5 | once | TRBV6-5 | CASRTGIPWAETQYF
TRBJ2-2 | - | TRBV9 | CASSPPDTGELFF
TRBJ2-7 | once | TRBV28 | CASTDRRKGSSYEQYF
TRBJ2-2 | once | TRBV30 | CAWSGDAGGLFSGELFF
TRBJ1-2 | - | TRBV28 | CASRGTAGGYTF
TRBJ2-1 | - | TRBV11-2 | CASSFRTSSYNEQFF
TRBJ2-5 | - | TRBV11-3 | CASSLYGAGETQYF
TRBJ1-4 | - | TRBV30 | CAWTDYGEEKLFF
TRBJ2-5 | few | TRBV4-1 | CASSQDLGGFSAKETQYF
TRBJ2-7 | - | TRBV7-9 | CASSPEGYEQYF
TRBJ1-3 | - | TRBV28 | CASSLRPVGRSSGNTIYF
TRBJ2-3 | once | TRBV10-3 | CAISLGRSGDTQYF
- | - | TRBV5-1 | CASSLVLGSSYEQYF
TRBJ2-7 | - | TRBV4-1 | CASSQVGGQGVYEQYF
TRBJ2-2 | - | TRBV18 | CASSQEGLAGVPGTGELFF
TRBJ1-4 | once | TRBV15 | CATGIERGPNEKLFF
TRBJ2-3 | - | TRBV6-6 | CASSYRGRERTDTQYF
TRBJ1-2 | - | TRBV28 | CASSSTTLNYGYTF
TRBJ1-5 | - | TRBV9 | CASSVAKTGQPQHF
TRBJ2-3 | - | TRBV14 | CASSLDLLAGGQDTQYF
TRBJ1-3 | - | TRBV7-9 | CASSLGWQYSGNTIYF
TRBJ2-1 | - | TRBV27 | CASSFSQRPYNEQFF
TRBJ2-7 | - | TRBV5-1 | CASSLGGRGNEQYF
TRBJ2-2 | - | TRBV2 | CASSRDRGPAGELFF
TRBJ1-2 | once | TRBV18 | CASSPSTGGIYGYTF
TRBJ2-5 | - | TRBV28 | CASSPEYTDRGLETQYF
TRBJ2-5 | - | TRBV28 | CASSSRGSREETQYF
TRBJ1-2 | once | TRBV6-5 | CASSRPQRVGYTF
TRBJ2-7 | - | TRBV5-1 | CASSLGGRSSYEQYF
TRBJ2-3 | - | TRBV15 | CATSRDKPRPATDTQYF
TRBJ2-5 | - | TRBV14 | CASSQERVRLQETQYF